This T cell receptor beta chain was captured in a study of Ad26.COV2.S vaccination and SARS-CoV-2 variants. The protocol was immunoSEQ multiplex PCR, while the TCRdb copy is restricted to in-frame clones and leaves out a portion. Of under 150,000 clones in the sample, 75% to 90% are singletons; the top ten hold approximately 5.1%. There are a few counts of this clone. V lost 5 bases to trimming and J lost 10 bases; unmatched junction nucleotides: 5. Germline loops: CDR1 SGHNT, CDR2 YENEEA. CDR3 length equals 12 residues. The material sequenced was peripheral blood, taken after recovery from COVID-19. This TCR came from a human donor who had recovered from COVID-19. The chain uses TRBV11-3 and TRBJ2-1; 7 positions agree with TRBD2. CDR3 bases: TGTGCCAGCAGCCTTACTAGCGACGAGCAGTTCTTC. Amino acid sequence: CASSLTSDEQFF.